This T cell receptor (beta chain) was profiled in a study of cytomegalovirus exposure and HLA in healthy donors. Germline loops: CDR1 SGHRS, CDR2 YFSETQ. Trimming stripped 6 bases from V and 11 bases from J, with 20 bases between. The CDR3 covers 13 residues. Study outcomes and limitations: The productive fraction for most TCR beta V segments was about 87% or about 30% in an earlier analysis.

This clone was found many times. The antigen remains unidentified. 60 Vbeta and 13 Jbeta primers were used in PCR. Here immunoSEQ multiplex PCR was the method, and the copy in TCRdb shows in-frame clones only, minus some. Among roughly 200,000 clones listed, roughly 74% were seen once. The receptor's source is a young woman in good health and CMV-seropositive. Specimen: PBMCs. V usage is TRBV5-1 and J usage is TRBJ1-1; D remains ambiguous. The CDR3 loop reads CASTDEFVLEAFF. The CDR3 bases are TGCGCCAGCACTGATGAGTTTGTGTTAGAGGCTTTCTTT.